Detailed here is one T cell receptor beta chain. Clones were sequenced by immunoSEQ multiplex PCR, and TCRdb holds only the in-frame ones, with some missing. Altogether some 44,000 clones are present, less than 90% being singletons, with the ten largest covering 5% to 6.5%. This sample was included in a study of OX40 agonist ivuxolimab in advanced cancers. The CDR3 totals 16 residues. Germline V gene lookup returns CDR1 MGHRA and CDR2 YSYEKL. Trimming took off 0 bases at V and 9 bases at J, with 20 bases between the two ends. This rearrangement joins TRBV4-1 to TRBJ1-1; D might be TRBD1 (6 bases). This receptor was identified in an adult with an advanced solid tumor such as melanoma, head and neck, liver or kidney cancer. The source was CD4+ or CD8+ T cells sorted from blood, collected in a trial of the OX40 agonist ivuxolimab. The CDR3, as DNA: TGCGCCAGCAGCCAAGATAATCAAGGGGGAAGGTTGAAAGCTTTCTTT. It encodes CASSQDNQGGRLKAFF.